This TCR beta chain derives from a study of identical twins (TCRdb year 2016). Regarding the study in general: TCR alpha and beta repertoires from monozygotic twins, unrelated adults of various ages and cord blood were deep-sequenced to test whether fetal clonotypes persist. Replicate twin experiments were performed at different times using different library preparation protocols to rule out contamination. Overall results and qualifications from the work: Fewer insertions were carried by abundant cord blood beta clonotypes, a similar but weaker trend appeared in young adult naive repertoires, and no such trend appeared in memory repertoires. Because the same donors could not be followed over many years, conclusions were based on cross-sectional statistical analysis. In monozygotic twins, out-of-frame TCR alpha sharing was systematically underestimated by recombination models, although the models agreed with sharing between unrelated individuals. Compared with coincidental sharing between unrelated individuals, out-of-frame TCR alpha sequences shared between twins had an excess of sequences with low generation probability. Invariant T cells such as MAIT and iNKT could partly confound zero-insertion analyses, although diverse VJ usage argued against such confounding for most clonotypes. A weaker excess of twin sharing was found in beta out-of-frame sequences because the signal-to-noise ratio was lowered by fewer shared sequences.

Only healthy Caucasian donors were included. The twin cohort consisted of three pairs of female monozygotic twins, all aged 18 to 29 years. Miltenyi CD45RO+ enrichment and human naive T-cell isolation kits were used to isolate memory (CD45RO+) and naive T cells from PBMC. The junction carries 11 bases between V and J, which are trimmed by 6 bases and 6 bases respectively. From the cysteine up to the phenylalanine, the CDR3 has a length of 13 residues. Only the CDR3 DNA is retained, 39 bases long and in frame from the first base. CDR1 and CDR2 were assigned from the germline V gene as SNHLY and FYNNEI. Libraries were prepared through 5' RACE. The listed sequencing device is Illumina HiSeq 2000. A universal primer binding site was introduced by template switching, and a unique molecular identifier was present in the final cDNA, enabling accurate counting of TCR cDNA molecules. Specific primers in the conserved constant-segment region were used to synthesize first-strand cDNA for the TCR alpha and beta chains. To control for contamination, every cDNA library carried two barcodes: a SMART-Mk sample barcode plus Illumina barcodes. TruSeq adapter sequences, together with Illumina sample barcodes, were added in two successive PCR steps. Sequencing of the TCR alpha and beta cDNA libraries was done on the Illumina HiSeq platform using custom primers. The study's processing was this. Unique molecular identifiers were extracted from raw reads with MiGEC, and CDR3 positions were determined with MiXCR. Recombination models were inferred per individual with the repgenHMM and IGoR tools using an EM algorithm. Shared clonotype analysis was performed with the tcR package in R, normalizing sharing by the product of cloneset sizes. To study raw recombination free of thymic and clonal selection effects, out-of-frame nonproductive sequences were analyzed. The raw public data were reprocessed by TCRdb itself: fastp quality trimming at Q25, MiXCR clonotype calling, in-frame beta chains only. Rows are unified per CDR3 protein, each entry keeping the most common DNA and genes. The V and J calls and clone size come from TCRdb's table, not from the authors' own analysis. For this sample the table gives about 240,000 distinct CDR3 sequences, of which approximately 11% were detected only once. The ten most abundant clones make up more than 3.5% of the sample.

As for this clonotype: No antigen is known for it. There are no base qualities to consult, and no much larger clone falls within one base.

This sample also appeared in a second study, on yellow fever vaccine responses in identical twins. Per that second paper: According to the authors, the vaccine-induced T cell response in identical twins seemed to be partly convergent and partly specific to each individual. Focusing on identical twins, the study followed the T cell clones that responded to the vaccine, and did so with precision.

This TCR was sampled from a woman aged 18-29 years in good health. The chain is encoded by TRBV2 joined to TRBJ2-2, with the D gene uncertain. Material for sequencing was memory (CD45RO+) T cells sorted from blood. What this sample's cell subset or site label stands for: CD45RO+ enriched T cells. At the DNA level, the sequence is TGTGCCAGCAGAGTTACAAGGGCCGGGGAGCTGTTTTTT. It is translated as CASRVTRAGELFF.